These 29 T cell receptor beta chains were all obtained from the same sample, sequenced in a study of vaccination and CD4 T cells after COVID-19. These TCRs' antigens remain unknown. Sequence data for DNA of cultured CD4+ T cells were generated by the Oncomine TCR Beta short-read assay. TCRdb independently ran MiXCR on the PCR reads; one entry per CDR3 protein. The sample comprises tens of thousands of distinct CDR3 sequences, less than 40% of which are singletons, and approximately 2.5% rests with the top ten. Time point indicated: late sampling 161 to 241 days after vaccination in a few convalescent patients. Treatment described: approximately 9-day PBMC culture with coronavirus spike peptide pools or control peptides (ViraFEST assay). Material: CD4+ T cells from blood, cultured in vitro, obtained about 7 months after SARS-CoV-2 vaccination. The origin of the receptors is a human donor who had recovered from COVID-19.

In its sample, this clonotype is medium-sized. The V gene is TRBV20-1, the J gene TRBJ2-1, with 10 bases fitting TRBD2. CDR1 is DFQATT and CDR2 is SNEGSKA in the germline V gene (reference sequence). The CDR3 is made up of 15 amino acids. With 3 bases clipped from V and 9 bases from J, the junction kept 11 bases outside the gene matches. For the CDR3, the DNA is TGCAGTGCTAGTGGTCAGCTAGCGGGAGCGGTTGAGCAGTTCTTC. It specifies CSASGQLAGAVEQFF.

This clonotype has only a few counts. The J gene is TRBJ1-1, the V gene TRBV20-1; D possibly corresponds to TRBD1 (5 bases). The CDR3 loop spans 15 amino acids. The V and J ends lost 3 bases and 2 bases respectively, with 16 bases between them. Germline assignment: CDR1 DFQATT and CDR2 SNEGSKA (reference sequence). CDR3 DNA: TGCAGTGCTAGGACAGCAAGGGTGGCAAACACTGAAGCTTTCTTT. It specifies CSARTARVANTEAFF.

V gene TRBV7-8 combines with J gene TRBJ2-4; 13 nucleotides agree with TRBD2. CDR3 size: 19 residues. Germline CDR1 SGHVS, CDR2 FQNEAQ. With 5 bases clipped from V and 1 base from J, the junction kept 11 bases outside the gene matches. DNA for the CDR3: TGTGCCAGCAGCCTCCCACCACTAGCGGGAGGGCCGGCCAAAAACATTCAGTACTTC. Protein: CASSLPPLAGGPAKNIQYF.

Concerning this clonotype itself: A junction boundary mismatches the germline segment, possibly from a read error. The chain couples TRBV6-5 to TRBJ1-5, with 8 bases fitting TRBD1. Germline assignment: CDR1 MNHEY and CDR2 SVGAGI. CDR3 length: 15 amino acids. Here the CDR3 DNA reads TGTGCCGGCAGTTATACAGGGGGGAGCAATCAGCCCCAGCATTTT. It is translated as CAGSYTGGSNQPQHF.

The chain carries TRBV10-3 and TRBJ1-2, with D tentatively TRBD1 (6 bases). Trimming cost V 6 bases and J 7 bases, with 21 bases left between them. Germline V gene data show CDR1 as ENHRY and CDR2 as SYGVKD. CDR3 length: 15 amino acids. In DNA, the CDR3 is TGTGCCATCAGAAGAATTCCCGACGGGGGCTCTGGCTACACCTTC. Its translation: CAIRRIPDGGSGYTF.

This clonotype was seen only once. V usage is TRBV10-3 and J usage is TRBJ2-1; 9 bases are a match to TRBD2. The CDR3 consists of 13 residues. The germline CDR1 and CDR2 sequences are ENHRY and SYGVKD. Trimming removed 10 bases from V and 7 bases from J; junction bases left unmatched: 8. CDR3 region: CATAGTSLNEQFF. Here the CDR3 DNA reads TGTGCCACTGCCGGGACTAGCTTAAATGAGCAGTTCTTC.

The CDR3 DNA reads as TGTGCCATCAAACGGGACAGAGCCTACAATGAGCAGTTCTTC. This sequence encodes CAIKRDRAYNEQFF. V usage is TRBV10-3 and J usage is TRBJ2-1, with 7 nucleotides matching TRBD1. The CDR3 totals 14 residues. With 7 bases clipped from V and 2 bases from J, the junction kept 5 bases outside the gene matches. The germline V gene encodes CDR1 ENHRY and CDR2 SYGVKD.

The chain joins TRBV20-1 to TRBJ1-5, with D possibly TRBD1 on 5 matching bases. CDR3 length equals 12 residues. V was pared by 6 bases and J by 6 bases, with 12 bases between. CDR1 DFQATT and CDR2 SNEGSKA come from the germline V gene (reference sequence). DNA of the CDR3: TGCAGTGCCGGGGGGGGGAGTCAGCCCCAGCATTTT. Protein: CSAGGGSQPQHF.

There are a few counts of this clonotype. The chain uses TRBV2 and TRBJ1-2; unclear D gene. The germline gives CDR1 SNHLY, CDR2 FYNNEI. This CDR3 is 11 amino acids long. V was cut by 3 bases and J by 4 bases, with 3 bases left in between. CDR3 loop: CASSEGYGYTF. The CDR3, as DNA: TGTGCCAGCAGTGAGGGCTATGGCTACACCTTC.

This clonotype was counted only a few times. The gene calls are TRBV19 and TRBJ1-5, with D perhaps matching TRBD1 (5 bases). Germline values: CDR1 LNHDA, CDR2 SQIVND (reference sequence). Trimming took off 5 bases at V and 3 bases at J, with 14 bases between the two ends. This CDR3 has 15 residues. The CDR3: CASSSWDGHNQPQHF. The CDR3 bases are TGTGCCAGTAGTTCTTGGGACGGACACAATCAGCCCCAGCATTTT.

The chain couples TRBV7-2 to TRBJ2-5; 12 bases are shared with TRBD2. Unmatched junction bases numbered 7, after V lost 1 base and J lost 4 bases. CDR3 length: 17 amino acids. Germline V CDR1 and CDR2: SGHTA, FQGNSA. CDR3 loop: CASSLGTSGIVGETQYF. The CDR3 DNA reads as TGTGCCAGCAGCTTAGGGACTAGCGGGATCGTCGGAGAGACCCAGTACTTC.

CDR3 DNA sequence: TGTGCCAGCAGCCCAACAGGGGCCGGTAACACTGAAGCTTTCTTT. This translates into CASSPTGAGNTEAFF. This sequence joins TRBV7-3 and TRBJ1-1, with TRBD1 matching 7 bases. The CDR3 covers 15 residues. With V trimmed by 5 bases and J by 2 bases, 8 bases remained unmatched. The germline CDR1 and CDR2 sequences are SGHTA and FQGTGA.

This clonotype was detected a few times. The V gene is TRBV2, the J gene TRBJ2-5, with a possible D match to TRBD1 (5 bases). Between the trimmed V and J ends, which lost 6 bases and 5 bases, there was a span of 19 bases. This CDR3 spans 15 amino acids. Germline assignment: CDR1 SNHLY and CDR2 FYNNEI. The CDR3 sequence: CASRRGVTVGETQYF. The CDR3, as DNA: TGTGCCAGCAGAAGGGGTGTCACAGTGGGGGAGACCCAGTACTTC.

In this sample, this clonotype turned up a few times. One end of the junction varies from germline; a read error may be responsible. The chain uses TRBV20-1 and TRBJ2-7; D gene uncertain. The CDR3 spans 13 residues. Germline loops: CDR1 DFQATT, CDR2 SNEGSKA (reference sequence). CDR3 region: CSARESERYEQYF. As DNA, the CDR3 is TGCAGTGCTCGAGAGAGCGAGAGGTACGAGCAGTACTTC.

The chain links TRBV29-1 to TRBJ2-1; the match to TRBD1 covers 7 bases. The CDR3 is made up of 11 amino acids. Germline CDR1 and CDR2: SQVTM and ANQGSEA. V lost 6 bases, J lost 8 bases, and 4 bases stayed unmatched. The CDR3: CSVETGYEQFF. The CDR3 nucleotides are TGCAGCGTAGAGACAGGGTATGAGCAGTTCTTC.

This clonotype has only one observation. V gene TRBV12-3 or TRBV12-4 combines with J gene TRBJ2-3, with D unclear. The CDR3 is 13 residues long. The germline V and J ends were trimmed by 7 bases and 2 bases, with 10 bases remaining between them. The CDR3 is CASKPVNTDTQYF. The CDR3 DNA follows: TGTGCCAGCAAGCCGGTCAACACAGATACGCAGTATTTT.

The DNA for the CDR3 is TGTGCCAGCAGCGTAGGCTGGGATCAGCCCCAGCATTTT. It codes for CASSVGWDQPQHF. The rearrangement uses TRBV9 and TRBJ1-5; the D is unclear. V lost 0 bases and J 5 bases, leaving 6 bases between the germline ends. Looked up from germline, CDR1 is SGDLS and CDR2 is YYNGEE. The CDR3 is 13 amino acids.

This clonotype was seen only a few times. The chain combines TRBV28 with TRBJ2-7; 8 nucleotides align to TRBD2. This CDR3 is built from 13 residues. V was pared by 7 bases and J by 7 bases, with 9 bases of the junction left unmatched. CDR1 is MDHEN, CDR2 SYDVKM, per germline. Here the CDR3 reads CASNGGRLGEQYF. The CDR3 bases are TGTGCCAGCAACGGCGGGAGGCTTGGGGAGCAGTACTTC.

This clonotype was seen a few times. This rearrangement joins TRBV6-1 to TRBJ1-5; 8 bases agree with TRBD1. Germline V gives CDR1 MNHNS, CDR2 SASEGT. The junction had 7 bases not matched to a gene; V was cut back by 7 bases and J by 2 bases. The CDR3 runs to 15 residues. CDR3 residues: CASIQGAEGNQPQHF. CDR3 nucleotides: TGTGCCAGCATTCAGGGGGCAGAGGGCAATCAGCCCCAGCATTTT.

This chain connects TRBV7-2 to TRBJ1-3; D is uncertain. CDR3 length: 13 residues. Germline CDR1 and CDR2: SGHTA and FQGNSA. Trimming took off 5 bases at V and 4 bases at J, with 9 bases between the two ends. The CDR3 DNA reads as TGTGCCAGCAGCATACAAAAGGGAAACACCATATATTTT. Amino acids: CASSIQKGNTIYF.

This clonotype has only a few counts. The chain recombines TRBV7-9 with TRBJ2-7; D might be TRBD1 (7 bases). The V gene lost 6 bases and the J gene lost 2 bases, with 26 bases spanning the gap. The CDR3 is made up of 18 amino acids. The germline V gene encodes CDR1 SEHNR and CDR2 FQNEAQ (reference sequence). CDR3 sequence: CASSYDRVGLQTTYEQYF. In DNA, the CDR3 is TGTGCCAGCAGTTATGACAGGGTGGGACTTCAAACTACCTACGAGCAGTACTTC.

The chain recombines TRBV19 with TRBJ1-6, with TRBD1 matching over 8 bases. V shed 10 bases and J 10 bases; nucleotides not matched to a gene: 6. Germline CDR1 and CDR2: LNHDA and SQIVND (reference sequence). The CDR3 totals 12 residues. Here the CDR3 reads CATRTGKSPLHF. DNA for the CDR3: TGTGCCACCCGGACAGGGAAATCACCCCTCCACTTT.

In this sample, this clonotype is medium-sized (0.01 to 0.1%). The CDR3 region has the DNA TGTGCCACCAGTGATTTGTTGCCGGGACAGGGGTTTCGCTACACCTTC. Protein sequence: CATSDLLPGQGFRYTF. The chain recombines TRBV24-1 with TRBJ1-2, with 10 bases that match TRBD1. Germline CDR1 reads KGHDR; CDR2 reads SFDVKD. This CDR3 comprises 16 residues. V shed 0 bases, J shed 9 bases, and the junction held 9 bases outside the gene matches.

J is TRBJ2-5 and V is TRBV18, with a possible D match to TRBD1 (6 bases). Trimming took off 4 bases at V and 3 bases at J, with 9 bases between the two ends. Germline CDR1 reads KGHSH; CDR2 reads LQKENI. CDR3 length equals 13 residues. The CDR3, as DNA: TGTGCCAGCTCACTAGGACAGAAAGAGACCCAGTACTTC. This codes for CASSLGQKETQYF.

In this sample, this clonotype turned up a few times. The chain links TRBV20-1 to TRBJ2-7, with 10 bases that match TRBD2. The CDR3 contains 15 residues. Looked up from germline, CDR1 is DFQATT and CDR2 is SNEGSKA (reference sequence). Trimming removed 3 bases from V and 2 bases from J; junction bases left unmatched: 7. The CDR3 DNA reads as TGCAGTGCTAGTTTCGGCCTAGCGGGAGCCTACGAGCAGTACTTC. This encodes CSASFGLAGAYEQYF.

This clonotype was counted only a few times. V is TRBV20-1 and J is TRBJ2-7; TRBD2 might be the D (5 bases). CDR3 length: 14 amino acids. Trimming removed 4 bases from V and 3 bases from J, with 16 bases in between. The germline V gene encodes CDR1 DFQATT and CDR2 SNEGSKA (reference sequence). CDR3 protein: CSANGVRRSYEQYF. CDR3 DNA: TGCAGTGCTAATGGAGTCAGGAGGAGCTACGAGCAGTACTTC.

The V and J genes are TRBV12-3 or TRBV12-4 and TRBJ1-1; TRBD1 is a possible D gene (5 bases). Trimming shortened V by 3 bases and J by 5 bases, and 13 bases separated the two germline ends. CDR3 length: 14 amino acids. The CDR3 DNA reads TGTGCCAGCAGTTTCGTGGGGGGAGGGACTGAAGCTTTCTTT. It translates to CASSFVGGGTEAFF.

The chain uses TRBV20-1 and TRBJ2-1; no clear D gene. Looked up from germline, CDR1 is DFQATT and CDR2 is SNEGSKA (reference sequence). The CDR3 consists of 11 residues. V lost 4 bases and J 2 bases, leaving 3 bases between the germline ends. The chain's CDR3 is CSATAYNEQFF. The CDR3 DNA is TGCAGTGCTACTGCCTACAATGAGCAGTTCTTC.

The gene calls are TRBV20-1 and TRBJ1-5; D remains unclear. V lost 2 bases and J 6 bases, leaving 11 bases between the germline ends. The CDR3 contains 13 residues. Germline V gene lookup returns CDR1 DFQATT and CDR2 SNEGSKA (reference sequence). The chain's CDR3 is CSARSNLLQPQHF. CDR3 DNA sequence: TGCAGTGCTAGATCTAACCTCCTTCAGCCCCAGCATTTT.